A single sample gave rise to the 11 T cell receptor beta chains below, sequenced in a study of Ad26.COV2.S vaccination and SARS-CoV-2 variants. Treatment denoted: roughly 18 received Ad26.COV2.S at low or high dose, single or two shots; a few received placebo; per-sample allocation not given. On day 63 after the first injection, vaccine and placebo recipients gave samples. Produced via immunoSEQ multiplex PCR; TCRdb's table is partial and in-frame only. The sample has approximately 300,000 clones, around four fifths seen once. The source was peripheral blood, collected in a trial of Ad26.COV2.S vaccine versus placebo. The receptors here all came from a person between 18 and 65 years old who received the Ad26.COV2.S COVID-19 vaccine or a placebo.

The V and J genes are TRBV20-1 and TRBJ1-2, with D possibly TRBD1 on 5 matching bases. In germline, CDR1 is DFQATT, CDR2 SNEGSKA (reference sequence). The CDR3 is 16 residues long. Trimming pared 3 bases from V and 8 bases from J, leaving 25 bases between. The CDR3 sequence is CSASRVGRIGYEGYTF. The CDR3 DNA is TGCAGTGCTAGTAGGGTGGGGCGGATTGGCTATGAAGGCTACACCTTC.

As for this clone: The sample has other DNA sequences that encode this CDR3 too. The CDR3 region is CASSLGDTDTQYF. CDR3 nucleotides: TGCGCCAGCAGCTTGGGCGACACGGATACGCAGTATTTT. V and J are TRBV5-1 and TRBJ2-3; no clear D gene. The CDR3 spans 13 residues. Germline CDR1 and CDR2: SGHRS and YFSETQ. V gave up 0 bases and J gave up 6 bases, with 8 bases separating them.

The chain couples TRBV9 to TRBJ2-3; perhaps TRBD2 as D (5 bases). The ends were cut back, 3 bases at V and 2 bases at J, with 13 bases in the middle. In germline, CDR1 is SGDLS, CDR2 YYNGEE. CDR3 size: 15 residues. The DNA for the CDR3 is TGTGCCAGCAGCGCGAGGGAAGCATTCACAGATACGCAGTATTTT. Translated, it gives CASSAREAFTDTQYF.

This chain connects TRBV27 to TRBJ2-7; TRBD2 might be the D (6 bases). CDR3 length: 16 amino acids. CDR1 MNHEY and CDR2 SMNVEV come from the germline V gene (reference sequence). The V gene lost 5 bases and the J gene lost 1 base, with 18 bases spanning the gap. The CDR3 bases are TGTGCCAGCAGTCCGGTTGGAGGGGTCCGTTCCTACGAGCAGTACTTC. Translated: CASSPVGGVRSYEQYF.

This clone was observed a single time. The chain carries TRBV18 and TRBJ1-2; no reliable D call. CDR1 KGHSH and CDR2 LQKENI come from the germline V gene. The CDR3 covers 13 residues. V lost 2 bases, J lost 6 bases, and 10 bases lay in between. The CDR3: CASSPRTEDGYTF. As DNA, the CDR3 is TGTGCCAGCTCACCAAGGACGGAAGATGGCTACACCTTC.

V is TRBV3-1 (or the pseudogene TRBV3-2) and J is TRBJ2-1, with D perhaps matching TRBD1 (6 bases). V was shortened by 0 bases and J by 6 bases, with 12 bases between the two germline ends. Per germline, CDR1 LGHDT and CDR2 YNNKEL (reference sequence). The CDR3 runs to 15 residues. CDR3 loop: CASSQDLGAINEQFF. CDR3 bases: TGTGCCAGCAGCCAAGATTTGGGGGCGATCAATGAGCAGTTCTTC.

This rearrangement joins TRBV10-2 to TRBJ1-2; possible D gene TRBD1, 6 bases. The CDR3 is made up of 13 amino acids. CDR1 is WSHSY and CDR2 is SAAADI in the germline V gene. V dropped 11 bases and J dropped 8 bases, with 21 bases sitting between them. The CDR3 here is CAARAGGREGYTF. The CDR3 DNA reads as TGCGCCGCAAGAGCGGGGGGCAGGGAAGGCTACACCTTC.

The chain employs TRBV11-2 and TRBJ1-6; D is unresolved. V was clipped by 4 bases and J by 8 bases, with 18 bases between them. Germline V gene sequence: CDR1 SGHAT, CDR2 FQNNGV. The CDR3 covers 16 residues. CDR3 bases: TGTGCCAGCAGCTCCCCTCTGGTGGGTATGGATTCACCCCTCCACTTT. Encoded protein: CASSSPLVGMDSPLHF. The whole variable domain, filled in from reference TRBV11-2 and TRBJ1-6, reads EAGVAQSPRYKIIEKRQSVAFWCNPISGHATLYWYQQILGQGPKLLIQFQNNGVVDDSQLPKDRFSAERLKGVDSTLKIQPAKLEDSAVYLCASSSPLVGMDSPLHFGNGTRLTVT.

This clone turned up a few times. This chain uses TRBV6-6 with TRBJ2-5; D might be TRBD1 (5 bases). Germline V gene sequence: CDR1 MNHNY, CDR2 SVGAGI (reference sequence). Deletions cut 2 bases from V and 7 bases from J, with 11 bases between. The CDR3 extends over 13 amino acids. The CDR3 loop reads CASSYGSTGTQYF. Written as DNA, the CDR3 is TGTGCCAGCAGTTACGGGTCAACAGGGACCCAGTACTTC.

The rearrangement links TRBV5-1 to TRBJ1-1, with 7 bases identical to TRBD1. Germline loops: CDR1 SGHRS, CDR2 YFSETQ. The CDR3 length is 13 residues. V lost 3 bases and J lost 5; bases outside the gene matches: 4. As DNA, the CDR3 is TGCGCCAGCAGCTCCCTCAGGGGGACTGAAGCTTTCTTT. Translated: CASSSLRGTEAFF.

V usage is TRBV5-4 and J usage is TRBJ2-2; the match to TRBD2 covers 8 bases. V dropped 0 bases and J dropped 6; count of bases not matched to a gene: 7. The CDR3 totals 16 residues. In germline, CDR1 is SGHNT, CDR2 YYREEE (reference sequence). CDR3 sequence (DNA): TGTGCCAGCAGCTTGGCCGGGGGGGATTTCCCCGGGGAGCTGTTTTTT. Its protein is CASSLAGGDFPGELFF.